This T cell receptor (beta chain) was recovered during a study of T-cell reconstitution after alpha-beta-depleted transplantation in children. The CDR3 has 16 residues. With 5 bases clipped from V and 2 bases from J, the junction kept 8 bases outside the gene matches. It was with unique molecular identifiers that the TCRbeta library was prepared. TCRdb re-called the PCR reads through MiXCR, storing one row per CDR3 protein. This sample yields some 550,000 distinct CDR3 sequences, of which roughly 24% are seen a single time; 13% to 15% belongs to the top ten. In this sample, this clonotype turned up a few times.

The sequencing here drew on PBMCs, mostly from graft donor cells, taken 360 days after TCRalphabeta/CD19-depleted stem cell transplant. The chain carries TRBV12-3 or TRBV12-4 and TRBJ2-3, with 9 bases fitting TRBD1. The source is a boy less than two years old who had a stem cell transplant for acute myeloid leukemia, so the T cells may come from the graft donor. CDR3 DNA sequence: TGTGCCAGCAGTGTCGACAGGGGGTTTTTCACAGATACGCAGTATTTT. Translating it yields CASSVDRGFFTDTQYF.